One sample yielded the 3 T cell receptor beta chains listed below, sequenced in a study of T cell repertoires in cytomegalovirus infection. One entry per CDR3 protein results from TCRdb running MiXCR on the reads. The table has around 110,000 distinct CDR3 sequences, 9.5% to 13% seen once. The antigens of these receptors remain unknown. The sequenced sample was PBMCs, sequenced either directly or after in vitro stimulation (not recorded which). The origin of the receptors is a human donor in good health (CMV status not recorded). Some clones in this sample may be carry-over from other donors' samples.

The gene calls are TRBV24-1 and TRBJ2-2; 8 bases agree with TRBD1. The CDR3 loop spans 16 amino acids. The trim removed 3 bases at V and 4 bases at J, leaving 6 bases unmatched. The germline CDR1 and CDR2 sequences are KGHDR and SFDVKD. The CDR3: CATSDPRQGSTGELFF. The CDR3 DNA reads TGTGCCACCAGTGATCCCCGACAGGGGAGCACCGGGGAGCTGTTTTTT.

This clonotype was found a few times. The chain has TRBV11-3 and TRBJ1-3; D is undetermined. Trimming removed 0 bases from V and 0 bases from J, with 15 bases in between. The CDR3 is 18 amino acids. The V gene's germline CDR1 is SGHNT and CDR2 YENEEA. Here the CDR3 DNA reads TGTGCCAGCAGCTTAGATCAAGGAGGGTCAAACTCTGGAAACACCATATATTTT. Its translation: CASSLDQGGSNSGNTIYF.

In this sample, this clonotype turned up many times. This chain uses TRBV7-2 with TRBJ2-5; 8 nucleotides align to TRBD2. V lost 2 bases and J lost 5; bases outside the gene matches: 7. Germline V gene lookup returns CDR1 SGHTA and CDR2 FQGNSA. The CDR3 has 15 amino acids. CDR3 protein: CASSLSASGRETQYF. The CDR3 DNA follows: TGTGCCAGCAGCTTATCGGCTAGCGGGCGTGAGACCCAGTACTTC.